A selection of T cell receptor beta chains follows, all from one sample in a study of cytomegalovirus exposure and HLA in healthy donors. Profiling relied on immunoSEQ multiplex PCR, and the TCRdb table lists in-frame clones only, not all of them. The sample consists of over 80,000 clones, nearly 80% of them appearing once. Sequenced input: PBMCs. Receptors originate from a middle-aged woman in good health and CMV-seronegative. Both conserved end residues are part of each CDR3. A D gene is named only where the DNA matches it firmly. Clone size is not always given. Where it is, it says once, few, many or a class for expanded clones.

j_gene: TRBJ2-1; d_gene: TRBD2; abundance: -; len: 15; v_gene: TRBV6-1; CDR3aa: CASRLLAGSYNEQFF; CDR3nt: TGTGCCAGCAGACTACTAGCGGGAAGCTACAATGAGCAGTTCTTC
j_gene: TRBJ2-2; d_gene: -; abundance: -; len: 14; v_gene: TRBV11-1; CDR3aa: CASSPSRGTGELFF; CDR3nt: TGTGCCAGCAGCCCTAGCCGGGGCACCGGGGAGCTGTTTTTT
j_gene: TRBJ1-1; d_gene: TRBD1; abundance: -; len: 13; v_gene: TRBV5-6; CDR3aa: CASSPGETGKAFF; CDR3nt: TGTGCCAGCAGCCCGGGGGAGACAGGGAAGGCTTTCTTT
j_gene: TRBJ2-1; d_gene: TRBD2; abundance: -; len: 15; v_gene: TRBV10-1; CDR3aa: CASSEPTSGRDEQFF; CDR3nt: TGCGCCAGCAGTGAACCCACTAGCGGGAGGGATGAGCAGTTCTTC
j_gene: TRBJ1-1; d_gene: -; abundance: -; len: 14; v_gene: TRBV19; CDR3aa: CASSIPTPGTEAFF; CDR3nt: TGTGCCAGTAGTATCCCAACCCCGGGCACTGAAGCTTTCTTT
j_gene: TRBJ2-1; d_gene: -; abundance: -; len: 14; v_gene: TRBV6-6; CDR3aa: CASRPQVSYNEQFF; CDR3nt: TGTGCCAGCAGACCCCAGGTCTCCTACAATGAGCAGTTCTTC
j_gene: TRBJ2-3; d_gene: TRBD2; abundance: -; len: 16; v_gene: TRBV30; CDR3aa: CAWSVWLAGVGDTQYF; CDR3nt: TGTGCCTGGAGTGTATGGCTAGCGGGAGTCGGGGATACGCAGTATTTT
j_gene: TRBJ2-5; d_gene: -; abundance: -; len: 13; v_gene: TRBV29-1; CDR3aa: CSVGGKLRETQYF; CDR3nt: TGCAGCGTTGGCGGGAAATTGCGGGAGACCCAGTACTTC
j_gene: TRBJ2-5; d_gene: -; abundance: -; len: 15; v_gene: TRBV5-4; CDR3aa: CASSLDWGQQETQYF; CDR3nt: TGTGCCAGCAGCTTGGATTGGGGGCAGCAAGAGACCCAGTACTTC
j_gene: TRBJ1-2; d_gene: -; abundance: -; len: 13; v_gene: TRBV29-1; CDR3aa: CSVPGVANYGYTF; CDR3nt: TGCAGCGTTCCAGGGGTAGCTAACTATGGCTACACCTTC
j_gene: TRBJ2-3; d_gene: TRBD2; abundance: -; len: 12; v_gene: TRBV11-2; CDR3aa: CASSYSGDTQYF; CDR3nt: TGTGCCAGCAGCTATAGCGGGGATACGCAGTATTTT
j_gene: TRBJ2-5; d_gene: TRBD1; abundance: -; len: 18; v_gene: TRBV5-6; CDR3aa: CASSLALMDRGLGETQYF; CDR3nt: TGTGCCAGCAGCTTGGCCCTGATGGACAGGGGGCTCGGGGAGACCCAGTACTTC
j_gene: TRBJ1-5; d_gene: TRBD1; abundance: -; len: 14; v_gene: TRBV30; CDR3aa: CAWSLGTGNQPQHF; CDR3nt: TGTGCCTGGAGTCTAGGGACAGGGAATCAGCCCCAGCATTTT
j_gene: TRBJ1-2; d_gene: TRBD1; abundance: -; len: 16; v_gene: TRBV28; CDR3aa: CASSQPLGQQNYGYTF; CDR3nt: TGTGCCAGCAGTCAACCCCTGGGACAGCAGAACTATGGCTACACCTTC
j_gene: TRBJ2-7; d_gene: -; abundance: -; len: 13; v_gene: TRBV11-2; CDR3aa: CASSPGSNYEQYF; CDR3nt: TGTGCCAGCAGCCCAGGGTCCAACTACGAGCAGTACTTC
j_gene: TRBJ2-1; d_gene: TRBD2; abundance: -; len: 18; v_gene: TRBV2; CDR3aa: CASSGPIPGGDSYNEQFF; CDR3nt: TGTGCCAGCAGTGGGCCTATTCCGGGAGGGGACTCCTACAATGAGCAGTTCTTC
j_gene: TRBJ2-1; d_gene: -; abundance: -; len: 16; v_gene: TRBV6-6; CDR3aa: CASRRSTAAISNEQFF; CDR3nt: TGTGCCAGCAGACGAAGTACAGCGGCAATTTCCAATGAGCAGTTCTTC
j_gene: TRBJ1-1; d_gene: TRBD1; abundance: -; len: 15; v_gene: TRBV28; CDR3aa: CASSWGDRLNTEAFF; CDR3nt: TGTGCCAGCAGTTGGGGGGACAGGCTGAACACTGAAGCTTTCTTT
j_gene: TRBJ2-1; d_gene: TRBD2; abundance: -; len: 16; v_gene: TRBV7-9; CDR3aa: CASSLRLSGGNNEQFF; CDR3nt: TGTGCCAGCAGCTTACGCCTCAGCGGGGGGAACAATGAGCAGTTCTTC
j_gene: TRBJ2-7; d_gene: -; abundance: -; len: 14; v_gene: TRBV7-9; CDR3aa: CASSLTTVTYEQYF; CDR3nt: TGTGCCAGCAGCTTAACAACAGTAACCTACGAGCAGTACTTC
j_gene: TRBJ2-3; d_gene: -; abundance: once; len: 16; v_gene: TRBV29-1; CDR3aa: CSVEALASSVFDTQYF; CDR3nt: TGCAGCGTTGAGGCGCTAGCAAGTTCTGTCTTTGATACGCAGTATTTT
j_gene: TRBJ1-5; d_gene: TRBD1; abundance: -; len: 15; v_gene: TRBV5-1; CDR3aa: CASSLEAGGRQPQHF; CDR3nt: TGCGCCAGCAGCTTGGAGGCAGGGGGCCGTCAGCCCCAGCATTTT
j_gene: TRBJ2-3; d_gene: TRBD2; abundance: -; len: 15; v_gene: TRBV27; CDR3aa: CASGLTSGRADTQYF; CDR3nt: TGTGCCAGCGGGTTGACTAGCGGGAGAGCAGATACGCAGTATTTT
j_gene: TRBJ2-7; d_gene: -; abundance: -; len: 14; v_gene: TRBV6-1; CDR3aa: CACKPGPSSYEQYF; CDR3nt: TGTGCCTGCAAGCCAGGGCCCTCGTCCTACGAGCAGTACTTC
j_gene: TRBJ2-5; d_gene: TRBD2; abundance: -; len: 16; v_gene: TRBV4-1; CDR3aa: CASSQGTSGISETQYF; CDR3nt: TGCGCCAGCAGCCAGGGGACTAGCGGGATATCAGAGACCCAGTACTTC
j_gene: TRBJ1-5; d_gene: TRBD1; abundance: -; len: 12; v_gene: TRBV28; CDR3aa: CASRGDSRAQHF; CDR3nt: TGTGCCAGCAGGGGGGACAGTAGGGCCCAGCATTTT
j_gene: TRBJ1-2; d_gene: -; abundance: -; len: 14; v_gene: TRBV9; CDR3aa: CASSVGGDKGGYTF; CDR3nt: TGTGCCAGCAGCGTGGGGGGGGATAAGGGTGGCTACACCTTC
j_gene: TRBJ1-4; d_gene: -; abundance: few; len: 15; v_gene: TRBV10-3; CDR3aa: CAISEAGETNEKLFF; CDR3nt: TGTGCCATCAGTGAGGCGGGGGAGACTAATGAAAAACTGTTTTTT
j_gene: TRBJ2-3; d_gene: -; abundance: once; len: 14; v_gene: TRBV18; CDR3aa: CASSPPGLTDTQYF; CDR3nt: TGTGCCAGCTCACCCCCTGGCCTCACAGATACGCAGTATTTT
j_gene: TRBJ2-7; d_gene: TRBD1; abundance: -; len: 15; v_gene: TRBV18; CDR3aa: CASSAGSGQGYEQYF; CDR3nt: TGTGCCAGCTCAGCTGGTTCCGGACAGGGCTACGAGCAGTACTTC
j_gene: TRBJ2-1; d_gene: TRBD2; abundance: -; len: 14; v_gene: TRBV5-1; CDR3aa: CASSSSGSYNEQFF; CDR3nt: TGCGCCAGCAGCTCTAGCGGGTCCTACAATGAGCAGTTCTTC
j_gene: TRBJ2-5; d_gene: TRBD2; abundance: -; len: 15; v_gene: TRBV7-9; CDR3aa: CASSLLAGGRETQYF; CDR3nt: TGTGCCAGCAGCTTACTAGCGGGAGGGAGAGAGACCCAGTACTTC
j_gene: TRBJ1-2; d_gene: TRBD1; abundance: -; len: 15; v_gene: TRBV28; CDR3aa: CASTHGTGRSYGYTF; CDR3nt: TGTGCCAGCACCCACGGGACAGGCCGCTCCTATGGCTACACCTTC